This T cell receptor beta chain was observed in a study of glioma-infiltrating T cells after dendritic cell vaccination. The CDR3 runs 14 residues. Looked up from germline, CDR1 is SGHRS and CDR2 is YFSETQ. Trimming removed 4 bases from V and 3 bases from J, with 13 bases in between. Primers: 60 V beta forward and 13 J beta reverse. Assay: immunoSEQ multiplex PCR; the TCRdb copy retains only in-frame clones and omits some. The sample records under 100,000 clones, about 83% being singletons. The chain recombines TRBV5-1 with TRBJ2-5, with D hard to call. Sequences were derived from blood, sampled before dendritic cell vaccination. This TCR was recovered from a human donor with glioblastoma. The CDR3 protein is CASSTMGSKETQYF. CDR3 DNA: TGCGCCAGCAGCACCATGGGCTCCAAAGAGACCCAGTACTTC. Together with reference TRBV5-1 and TRBJ2-5, the CDR3 gives the full variable domain: KAGVTQTPRYLIKTRGQQVTLSCSPISGHRSVSWYQQTPGQGLQFLFEYFSETQRNKGNFPGRFSGRQFSNSRSEMNVSTLELGDSALYLCASSTMGSKETQYFGPGTRLLVL.